These 28 T cell receptor beta chains were all obtained from the same sample, sequenced in a study of blood T cell repertoires in COVID-19. Assay used: immunoSEQ multiplex PCR; TCRdb lists only in-frame clones, some missing. The table includes 200,000 to 300,000 clones, around 90% detected once. Source material: peripheral blood. All receptors derive from a woman in her forties with acute or convalescent COVID-19.

The rearrangement links TRBV5-6 to TRBJ1-5; 10 positions match TRBD1. Germline loops: CDR1 SGHDT, CDR2 YYEEEE. The CDR3 is 16 residues long. The J segment lost 1 base and the V segment lost 4 bases, leaving 5 bases of the junction unmatched. Here the CDR3 DNA reads TGTGCCAGCAGCCGGAGACAGGGGGCAAGCAATCAGCCCCAGCATTTT. Translation: CASSRRQGASNQPQHF.

V usage is TRBV12-3 or TRBV12-4 and J usage is TRBJ1-1, with a tentative D call TRBD1 (6 bases). The CDR3 spans 13 residues. V lost 5 bases to trimming and J lost 7 bases, with 14 bases between them. CDR3 DNA sequence: TGTGCCAGCAGTCCCCGGAGGACAGATGAAGCTTTCTTT. This sequence encodes CASSPRRTDEAFF.

CDR3 sequence: CASSTETGGGNEKLFF. CDR3 nucleotides: TGTGCCAGCAGCACAGAGACAGGGGGCGGCAATGAAAAACTGTTTTTT. The rearrangement links TRBV5-8 to TRBJ1-4, with 10 bases fitting TRBD1. V shed 4 bases, J shed 5 bases, and the junction held 8 bases outside the gene matches. The CDR3 totals 16 residues. Germline V gene data show CDR1 as SGHTS and CDR2 as YDEGEE. Using reference TRBV5-8 and TRBJ1-4 for the parts outside the CDR3, the full variable domain is EAGVTQSPTHLIKTRGQQATLRCSPISGHTSVYWYQQALGLGLQFLLWYDEGEERNRGNFPPRFSGRQFPNYSSELNVNALELEDSALYLCASSTETGGGNEKLFFGSGTQLSVL.

This clone was observed once. The V and J genes are TRBV30 and TRBJ2-3; tentatively, D is TRBD2 (6 bases). This CDR3 has 14 amino acids. The V gene lost 4 bases and the J gene lost 0 bases, with 11 bases spanning the gap. Germline CDR1 reads GTSNPN; CDR2 reads SVGIG (reference sequence). Here the CDR3 reads CAWIGGSSTDTQYF. The DNA of the CDR3 is TGTGCCTGGATTGGAGGGTCTAGCACAGATACGCAGTATTTT.

J is TRBJ2-6 and V is TRBV7-2; D unclear. Germline V gene data show CDR1 as SGHTA and CDR2 as FQGNSA. With 2 bases removed from V and 4 bases from J, the gap between germline ends came to 9 bases. CDR3 length: 15 amino acids. CDR3 DNA: TGTGCCAGCAGCTTACAGCGCTCCGGGGCCAACGTCCTGACTTTC. Protein sequence: CASSLQRSGANVLTF.

CDR3 protein: CASSYSGSLEKLFF. The CDR3 nucleotides read TGTGCCAGCAGTTATTCGGGGAGCCTCGAAAAACTGTTTTTT. The gene calls are TRBV6-5 and TRBJ1-4, with D unclear. CDR1 is MNHEY, CDR2 SVGAGI, per germline. Trimming cost V 3 bases and J 8 bases, with 13 bases left between them. There are 14 residues in the CDR3.

This clone was detected a few times. The chain has TRBV3-1 (or the pseudogene TRBV3-2) and TRBJ2-5; unclear D gene. Germline CDR1 reads LGHDT; CDR2 reads YNNKEL (reference sequence). Trimming pared 1 base from V and 4 bases from J, leaving 16 bases between. The CDR3 extends over 16 amino acids. The CDR3 is CASSQGGFRSLETQYF. CDR3 DNA: TGTGCCAGCAGCCAAGGTGGCTTTCGCTCGCTAGAGACCCAGTACTTC.

The chain is built from TRBV9 and TRBJ2-3; 8 nucleotides match TRBD2. Germline V gene lookup returns CDR1 SGDLS and CDR2 YYNGEE. The CDR3 has 16 amino acids. V was clipped by 0 bases and J by 4 bases; unmatched bases: 7. In nucleotides, the CDR3 is TGTGCCAGCAGCGTAGGGGCGGGGGGCCCGCCAGATACGCAGTATTTT. Translation: CASSVGAGGPPDTQYF.

The CDR3 loop reads CSVVTDRGYGYTF. CDR3 bases: TGCAGCGTCGTGACCGACAGGGGCTATGGCTACACCTTC. The genes are TRBV29-1 and TRBJ1-2, with 8 bases lining up with TRBD1. Germline loops: CDR1 SQVTM, CDR2 ANQGSEA. This CDR3 comprises 13 residues. After removal of 6 bases from V and 4 bases from J, the junction contained 7 bases not matched to a gene. Complete variable domain (other parts from reference TRBV29-1 and TRBJ1-2): SAVISQKPSRDICQRGTSLTIQCQVDSQVTMMFWYRQQPGQSLTLIATANQGSEATYESGFVIDKFPISRPNLTFSTLTVSNMSPEDSSIYLCSVVTDRGYGYTFGSGTRLTVV.

The chain is built from TRBV18 and TRBJ1-6, with TRBD1 identical over 10 bases. Germline loops: CDR1 KGHSH, CDR2 LQKENI. The CDR3 runs to 14 residues. Trimming took 3 bases from V and 10 from J; bases not matched to a gene: 3. The CDR3 DNA is TGTGCCAGCTCACCGGGACAGGGGAAATCACCCCTCCACTTT. This codes for CASSPGQGKSPLHF.

The chain combines TRBV10-2 with TRBJ2-7; 10 nucleotides line up with TRBD2. With 6 bases clipped from V and 0 bases from J, the junction kept 2 bases outside the gene matches. Germline V gene data show CDR1 as WSHSY and CDR2 as SAAADI. The CDR3 is 14 amino acids. DNA of the CDR3: TGCGCCAGCAGACTAGCGGGGAGCTCCTACGAGCAGTACGTC. Translating gives CASRLAGSSYEQYV.

The chain is built from TRBV19 and TRBJ2-2; 7 bases are a match to TRBD2. J gave up 6 bases and V 7 bases, and 11 bases lay outside the gene matches. This CDR3 is 15 amino acids long. CDR1 is LNHDA, CDR2 SQIVND, per germline (reference sequence). CDR3 sequence reads: CASTPRRGGPGELFF. CDR3 sequence (DNA): TGTGCCAGTACCCCCCGCCGGGGAGGGCCCGGGGAGCTGTTTTTT.

The chain is built from TRBV3-1 (or the pseudogene TRBV3-2) and TRBJ2-5, with 8 bases aligning to TRBD1. CDR1 and CDR2 from the germline V gene are LGHDT and YNNKEL (reference sequence). The CDR3 totals 17 residues. Trimming took 4 bases from V and 0 from J; bases not matched to a gene: 10. The CDR3 sequence: CASSLRQGTTYQETQYF. DNA of the CDR3: TGTGCCAGCAGCCTGAGACAGGGGACGACGTACCAAGAGACCCAGTACTTC.

The CDR3 loop is CAISESTSLRTDTQYF. CDR3 sequence (DNA): TGTGCCATCAGTGAGTCGACTAGTTTGCGCACAGATACGCAGTATTTT. The J gene is TRBJ2-3, the V gene TRBV10-3; possibly TRBD2 for D (6 bases). CDR3 length: 16 amino acids. The ends were cut back, 0 bases at V and 1 base at J, with 11 bases in the middle. Germline V gives CDR1 ENHRY, CDR2 SYGVKD.

The chain employs TRBV4-1 and TRBJ1-2; the D is unclear. Trimming cost V 4 bases and J 4 bases, with 10 bases left between them. The CDR3 contains 13 residues. Germline assignment: CDR1 MGHRA and CDR2 YSYEKL. The CDR3 region is CASSLGFSYGYTF. The CDR3 DNA is TGCGCCAGCAGCCTCGGGTTTTCCTATGGCTACACCTTC.

The chain carries TRBV9 and TRBJ1-1, with D maybe TRBD1 (6 bases). CDR1 is SGDLS, CDR2 YYNGEE, per germline. The CDR3 spans 15 residues. V gave up 10 bases and J gave up 12 bases, with 31 bases separating them. In DNA form, the CDR3 reads TGTGCCTCGGCCTGGGGGCAGGGTCCCTCAGAAGTGACTTTCTTT. It encodes CASAWGQGPSEVTFF.

V gene TRBV7-6 combines with J gene TRBJ1-4; TRBD1 aligns across 9 bases. The junction had 6 bases not matched to a gene; V was cut back by 5 bases and J by 5 bases. Germline V lookup: CDR1 SGHVS, CDR2 FNYEAQ. This CDR3 is built from 15 residues. In nucleotides, the CDR3 is TGTGCCAGCAGCCGGACGGGACAGGGCAATGAAAAACTGTTTTTT. Translated: CASSRTGQGNEKLFF.

The chain is built from TRBV5-5 and TRBJ2-6; D is ambiguous. The V end lost 2 bases, the J end lost 0 bases, and 6 bases lay between the germline ends. The CDR3 spans 15 residues. Germline CDR1 and CDR2: SGHKS and YYEKEE (reference sequence). CDR3 protein: CASSFGSSGANVLTF. The CDR3 DNA follows: TGTGCCAGCAGCTTTGGTAGCTCTGGGGCCAACGTCCTGACTTTC.

The chain combines TRBV4-2 with TRBJ1-2; TRBD1 aligns across 7 bases. The CDR3 contains 16 residues. CDR1 LGHNA and CDR2 YNFKEQ come from the germline V gene. Trimming cost V 3 bases and J 4 bases; bases outside gene matches: 11. This CDR3 is CASSHPREQGFYGYTF. Written as DNA, the CDR3 is TGTGCCAGCAGCCACCCTAGGGAACAGGGGTTCTATGGCTACACCTTC.

The chain uses TRBV9 and TRBJ1-1, with 9 bases fitting TRBD1. After removal of 0 bases from V and 1 base from J, the junction contained 7 bases not matched to a gene. From germline, CDR1 is SGDLS and CDR2 YYNGEE. There are 17 residues in the CDR3. The CDR3 protein is CASSVVPGQGPNTEAFF. In DNA form, the CDR3 reads TGTGCCAGCAGCGTAGTCCCGGGACAGGGACCGAACACTGAAGCTTTCTTT.

The chain couples TRBV9 to TRBJ2-5; 10 bases align to TRBD2. The CDR3 length is 17 residues. With V trimmed by 0 bases and J by 5 bases, 10 bases remained unmatched. The V gene's germline CDR1 is SGDLS and CDR2 YYNGEE. The CDR3 nucleotides read TGTGCCAGCAGCGTAGGGATACTAGCGGGGTCTAGGGAGACCCAGTACTTC. It encodes CASSVGILAGSRETQYF.

The chain combines TRBV5-1 with TRBJ2-1; D unresolved. CDR3 size: 15 residues. Trimming took off 0 bases at V and 2 bases at J, with 9 bases between the two ends. Germline values: CDR1 SGHRS, CDR2 YFSETQ. Here the CDR3 reads CASSLERWPYNEQFF. CDR3 coding DNA: TGCGCCAGCAGCTTGGAGAGGTGGCCCTACAATGAGCAGTTCTTC.

The gene calls are TRBV5-6 and TRBJ1-2; unclear D gene. The CDR3 totals 14 residues. V was pared by 5 bases and J by 7 bases, with 18 bases between. From germline, CDR1 is SGHDT and CDR2 YYEEEE. The CDR3 sequence: CASRGGTGNGGYTF. CDR3 coding DNA: TGTGCCAGCAGGGGCGGTACGGGGAACGGTGGCTACACCTTC. The variable domain in full, completed from reference TRBV5-6 and TRBJ1-2, reads DAGVTQSPTHLIKTRGQQVTLRCSPKSGHDTVSWYQQALGQGPQFIFQYYEEEERQRGNFPDRFSGHQFPNYSSELNVNALLLGDSALYLCASRGGTGNGGYTFGSGTRLTVV.

CDR3 bases: TGTGCCAGCAGTGAATGGGGAAAGACAGGGGTGATTTTTCGCTCCTACAATGAGCAGTTCTTC. Its protein product is CASSEWGKTGVIFRSYNEQFF. The V call is TRBV6-1, the J call TRBJ2-1, with 8 bases lining up with TRBD1. There are 21 residues in the CDR3. Germline assignment: CDR1 MNHNS and CDR2 SASEGT. J was trimmed by 0 bases and V by 2 bases; bases with no gene match: 18.

This chain uses TRBV6-5 with TRBJ2-7; a weak D match, TRBD1 (6 bases). Germline values: CDR1 MNHEY, CDR2 SVGAGI. The CDR3 is 14 amino acids. V lost 6 bases and J lost 0, with 12 bases in between. Here the CDR3 DNA reads TGTGCCAGCAGGGAGGACAGCCCCTCCTACGAGCAGTACGTC. Translated, it gives CASREDSPSYEQYV.

This clone was counted only a few times. V gene TRBV19 combines with J gene TRBJ2-3; 9 nucleotides align to TRBD1. Germline assignment: CDR1 LNHDA and CDR2 SQIVND (reference sequence). CDR3 length equals 15 residues. Trimming removed 6 bases from V and 4 bases from J; junction bases left unmatched: 8. The DNA for the CDR3 is TGTGCCAGTAGGACTGGGACAGGGAGAGCAGATACGCAGTATTTT. Amino acids: CASRTGTGRADTQYF.

The chain uses TRBV12-5 and TRBJ1-3; no reliable D call. Germline CDR1 is LGHNT and CDR2 is FRNRAP. This CDR3 is built from 11 residues. The V and J ends lost 2 bases and 7 bases respectively, with 3 bases between them. CDR3 sequence reads: CASGLTNTIYF. In DNA form, the CDR3 reads TGTGCTAGTGGTTTGACTAACACCATATATTTT.

V gene TRBV11-1 combines with J gene TRBJ2-1; 7 bases line up with TRBD1. CDR3 size: 15 residues. CDR1 is SGHAT and CDR2 is FQDESV in the germline V gene (reference sequence). With 4 bases clipped from V and 7 bases from J, the junction kept 10 bases outside the gene matches. The DNA for the CDR3 is TGTGCCAGCAGCTCTGGATGGGACAGACAAAATGAGCAGTTCTTC. This translates into CASSSGWDRQNEQFF.